This T cell receptor beta chain was obtained from a study of CD8 T cells in Susac syndrome. This CDR3 region has 15 residues. Unmatched junction bases numbered 7, after V lost 2 bases and J lost 4 bases. Germline V gene sequence: CDR1 GTSNPN, CDR2 SVGIG (reference sequence). Sequencing of TCR beta covered CD8+ and CD4+ T cells obtained from blood. The multiple sclerosis controls were treatment-naive patients with relapsing-remitting disease that was stable or active. TEMRA cells were FACS-enriched and CD8+ and CD4+ T cells negatively isolated. Random hexamers were used to reverse transcribe an amount of about 0.5 to 1 ug RNA. The CDR3 of TCR beta was amplified by immunoSEQ multiplex PCR across 54 Vbeta and 13 Jbeta. TCRdb fed the immunoSEQ multiplex PCR reads into MiXCR, producing one record per CDR3 protein. The top ten clones hold roughly 0.49% of a sample with around 80,000 distinct CDR3 sequences, around nine tenths of them seen once.

This receptor was taken from a human donor with multiple sclerosis. The chain employs TRBV30 and TRBJ2-3; TRBD2 matches 9 bases. Material: CD8+ T cells from PBMCs. CDR3 bases: TGTGCCTGGAGTTCTTTAGCGGGAGTGGCAGATACGCAGTATTTT. It translates to CAWSSLAGVADTQYF.